Sequencing of this T cell receptor beta chain was carried out in a study of T cell changes during pregnancy in multiple sclerosis (dated by TCRdb to about 2019). Looking at the study overall: In women with multiple sclerosis, the researchers looked at how the T cell repertoire shifted as pregnancy progressed.

The CDR3 numbers 15 residues from cysteine through phenylalanine. Only the CDR3 region is kept as DNA, spanning 45 bases read in frame from base 1. CDR1 is given as SEHNR and CDR2 as FQNEAQ, both from the germline V gene (reference sequence). At the junction V is shortened by 5 bases and J by 2 bases, with 13 bases in between. Libraries were made using the immunoSEQ multiplex PCR assay. This immuneACCESS table, as held by TCRdb, lists in-frame sequences with V and J called but not all clones. Of the missing ones, under half trace to an unresolved V gene in checked studies; the others have no known cause. This sample has about 24,000 clones in its table, and roughly 88% of those were observed once. About 8% of the sample is taken by the ten largest. This clone was detected only once. What antigen it recognizes has not been identified. No much larger clonotype is one base removed from it; base qualities were not supplied.

The chain is encoded by TRBV7-9 joined to TRBJ1-5; the D segment cannot be called with confidence. The TCR comes from a female donor in good health, enrolled as a control in a pregnancy study. This specimen was CD8+ T cells from peripheral blood mononuclear cells, taken in the first trimester of pregnancy. This receptor has the CDR3 CASSLDGVGNQPQHF. In nucleotides, the sequence is TGTGCCAGCAGCCTCGACGGGGTGGGCAATCAGCCCCAGCATTTT.